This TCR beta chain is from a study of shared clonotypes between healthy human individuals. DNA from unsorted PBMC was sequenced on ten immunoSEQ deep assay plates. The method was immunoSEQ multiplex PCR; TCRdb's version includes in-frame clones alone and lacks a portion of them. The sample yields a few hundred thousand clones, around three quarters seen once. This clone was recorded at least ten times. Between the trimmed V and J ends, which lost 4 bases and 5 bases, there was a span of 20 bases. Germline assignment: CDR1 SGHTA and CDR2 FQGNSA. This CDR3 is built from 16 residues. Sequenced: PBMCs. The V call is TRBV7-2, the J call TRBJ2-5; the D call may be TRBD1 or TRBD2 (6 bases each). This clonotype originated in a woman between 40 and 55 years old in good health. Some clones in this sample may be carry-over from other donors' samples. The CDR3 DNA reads TGTGCCAGCAGCTCCGCGGGATGGGGGGCCCGGGAGACCCAGTACTTC. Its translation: CASSSAGWGARETQYF.